Listed below are T cell receptor beta chains from one sample, sequenced in a study of blood T cell repertoires in COVID-19. Generated by immunoSEQ multiplex PCR, the TCRdb table keeps only in-frame clones and is missing some. The table records around 290,000 clones, 75% to 90% of them present only once. The sample taken for sequencing was peripheral blood. Source of these receptors: a middle-aged man with acute or convalescent COVID-19. Both conserved end residues are part of each CDR3. A D gene is named only where the DNA matches it firmly. Only part of the rows carry a size: once, few, many, or a class if the clone is expanded.

D gene	J gene	V gene	clone size	CDR3 DNA	CDR3 protein
NA	TRBJ1-1	TRBV3-1/TRBV3-2	NA	TGTGCCAGCAGCCATGTGGACACGATAGCTGAAGCTTTCTTT	CASSHVDTIAEAFF
TRBD1	TRBJ1-1	TRBV30	NA	TGTGCCTGGAGCCCCCTGGACAGGGAGAACACTGAAGCTTTCTTT	CAWSPLDRENTEAFF
TRBD1	TRBJ1-2	TRBV7-2	NA	TGTGCCAGCAGCCCGACAGGGTATGGCTACACCTTC	CASSPTGYGYTF
NA	TRBJ1-3	TRBV3-1/TRBV3-2	once	TGTGCCAGCAGCCCCCCGGGACTTTCTAGAGACACCATATATTTT	CASSPPGLSRDTIYF
NA	TRBJ1-2	TRBV7-2	NA	TGTGCCAGCAGCTTAGCAGGGACTCGTGGCTACACCTTC	CASSLAGTRGYTF
TRBD1	TRBJ1-1	TRBV6-6	NA	TGTGCGATCACCTACCGGGACAGCATGAACACTGAAGCTTTCTTT	CAITYRDSMNTEAFF
NA	TRBJ1-5	TRBV5-8	NA	TGTGCCAGCAGCTGGATTAAACAGGGTTTCAATCAGCCCCAGCATTTT	CASSWIKQGFNQPQHF
NA	TRBJ2-6	TRBV5-4	NA	TGTGCCAGCGCTCCCAGGGGATCTGGGGCCAACGTCCTGACTTTC	CASAPRGSGANVLTF
TRBD1	TRBJ1-2	TRBV30	NA	TGTGCCTGGAGTGCAGGGGGTGACTATGGCTACACCTTC	CAWSAGGDYGYTF
TRBD1	TRBJ2-1	TRBV7-6	NA	TGTGCCAGCAGCTTAGAACAGGGGGTAGGGAATGAGCAGTTCTTC	CASSLEQGVGNEQFF
NA	TRBJ1-2	TRBV29-1	NA	TGCAGCGTAGAAGCCTTGTTCTATGGCTACACCTTC	CSVEALFYGYTF
TRBD1	TRBJ2-7	TRBV6-5	once	TGTGCCAGCAGGAGAGGGGGACAGGGTTCCTACGAGCAGTACTTC	CASRRGGQGSYEQYF
NA	TRBJ2-1	TRBV5-1	NA	TGCGCCAGCAGCTTGTTGGGACTCTCCTACAATGAGCAGTTCTTC	CASSLLGLSYNEQFF
TRBD1	TRBJ1-2	TRBV10-3	NA	TGTGCCATCAGGGGGGGACAGGGCTGGGGCTACACCTTC	CAIRGGQGWGYTF
NA	TRBJ2-1	TRBV29-1	NA	TGCAGCGTTTTGAGGGTCATTGAGCAGTTCTTC	CSVLRVIEQFF